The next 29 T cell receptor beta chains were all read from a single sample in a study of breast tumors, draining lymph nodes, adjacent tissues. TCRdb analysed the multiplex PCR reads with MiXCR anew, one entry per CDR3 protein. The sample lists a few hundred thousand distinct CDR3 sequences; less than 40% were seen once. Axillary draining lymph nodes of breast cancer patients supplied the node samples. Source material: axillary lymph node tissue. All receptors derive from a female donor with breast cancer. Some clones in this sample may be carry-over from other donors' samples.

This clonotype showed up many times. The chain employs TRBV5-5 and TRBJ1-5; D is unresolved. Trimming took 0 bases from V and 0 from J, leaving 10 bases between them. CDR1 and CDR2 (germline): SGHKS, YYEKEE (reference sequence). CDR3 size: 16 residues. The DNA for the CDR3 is TGTGCCAGCAGCTTGGTAGGCGGCGATAGCAATCAGCCCCAGCATTTT. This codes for CASSLVGGDSNQPQHF.

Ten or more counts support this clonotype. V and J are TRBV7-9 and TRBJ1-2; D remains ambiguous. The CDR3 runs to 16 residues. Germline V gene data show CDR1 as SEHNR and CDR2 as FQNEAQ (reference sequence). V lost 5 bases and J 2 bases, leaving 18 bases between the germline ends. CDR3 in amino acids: CASSLRRREANYGYTF. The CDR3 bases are TGTGCCAGCAGCCTCAGGCGGAGGGAGGCAAACTATGGCTACACCTTC.

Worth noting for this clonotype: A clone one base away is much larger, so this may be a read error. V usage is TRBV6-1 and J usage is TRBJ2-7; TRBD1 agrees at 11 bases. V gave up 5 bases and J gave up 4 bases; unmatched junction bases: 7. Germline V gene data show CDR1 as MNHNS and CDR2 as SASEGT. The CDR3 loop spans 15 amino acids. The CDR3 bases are TGTGCCAGCAGTCTCCTGGGGGACAGGGGGTACGAGCAGTACTTC. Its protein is CASSLLGDRGYEQYF.

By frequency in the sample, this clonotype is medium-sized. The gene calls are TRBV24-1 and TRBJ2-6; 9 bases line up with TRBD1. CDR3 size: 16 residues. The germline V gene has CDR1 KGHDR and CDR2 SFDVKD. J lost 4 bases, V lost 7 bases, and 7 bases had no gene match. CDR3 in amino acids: CATSGQGRSGANVLTF. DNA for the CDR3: TGTGCCACCAGCGGACAGGGGAGGTCAGGGGCCAACGTCCTGACTTTC.

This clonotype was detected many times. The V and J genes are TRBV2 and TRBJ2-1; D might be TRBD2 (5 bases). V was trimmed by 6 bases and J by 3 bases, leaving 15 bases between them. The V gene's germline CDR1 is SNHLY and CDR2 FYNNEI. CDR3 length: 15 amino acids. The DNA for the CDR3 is TGTGCCAGCAGGGAACTAGTATGGGGCTACAATGAGCAGTTCTTC. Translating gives CASRELVWGYNEQFF.

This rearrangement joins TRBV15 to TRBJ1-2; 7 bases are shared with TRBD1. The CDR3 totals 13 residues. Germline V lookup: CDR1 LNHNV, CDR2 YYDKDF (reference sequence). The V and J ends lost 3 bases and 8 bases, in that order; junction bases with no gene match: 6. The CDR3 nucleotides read TGTGCCACCAGCAGTGCCGGGACAGCGGGCTACACCTTC. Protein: CATSSAGTAGYTF.

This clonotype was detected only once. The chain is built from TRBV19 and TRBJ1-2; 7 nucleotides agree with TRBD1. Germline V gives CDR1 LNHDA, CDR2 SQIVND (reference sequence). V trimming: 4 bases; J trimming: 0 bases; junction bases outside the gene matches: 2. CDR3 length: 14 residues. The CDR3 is CASSRDSTNYGYTF. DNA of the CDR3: TGTGCCAGTAGTAGGGACAGCACTAACTATGGCTACACCTTC. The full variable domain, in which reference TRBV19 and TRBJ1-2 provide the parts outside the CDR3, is DGGITQSPKYLFRKEGQNVTLSCEQNLNHDAMYWYRQDPGQGLRLIYYSQIVNDFQKGDIAEGYSVSREKKESFPLTVTSAQKNPTAFYLCASSRDSTNYGYTFGSGTRLTVV.

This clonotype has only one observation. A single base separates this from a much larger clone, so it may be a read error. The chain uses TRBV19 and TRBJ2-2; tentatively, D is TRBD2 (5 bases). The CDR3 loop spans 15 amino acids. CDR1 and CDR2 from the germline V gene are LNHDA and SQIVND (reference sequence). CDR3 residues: CASSIVSSGTGELLF. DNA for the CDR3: TGTGCCAGTAGTATAGTTAGTAGTGGAACCGGGGAGCTGCTTTTT. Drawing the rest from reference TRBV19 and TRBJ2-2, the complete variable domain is DGGITQSPKYLFRKEGQNVTLSCEQNLNHDAMYWYRQDPGQGLRLIYYSQIVNDFQKGDIAEGYSVSREKKESFPLTVTSAQKNPTAFYLCASSIVSSGTGELLFGEGSRLTVL.

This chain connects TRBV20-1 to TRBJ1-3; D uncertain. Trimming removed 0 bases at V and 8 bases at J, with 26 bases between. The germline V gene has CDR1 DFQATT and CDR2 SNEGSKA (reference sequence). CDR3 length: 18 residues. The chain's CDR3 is CSARDLGPRSKGGDTIYF. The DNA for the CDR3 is TGCAGTGCTAGAGATCTGGGTCCGCGCTCCAAGGGAGGAGACACCATATATTTT.

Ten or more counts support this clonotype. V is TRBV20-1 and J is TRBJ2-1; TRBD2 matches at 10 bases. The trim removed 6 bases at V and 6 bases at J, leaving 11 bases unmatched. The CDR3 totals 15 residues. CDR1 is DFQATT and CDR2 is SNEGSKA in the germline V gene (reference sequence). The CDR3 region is CSAKIGTSVGNEQFF. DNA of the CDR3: TGCAGTGCCAAGATCGGGACTAGCGTCGGCAATGAGCAGTTCTTC.

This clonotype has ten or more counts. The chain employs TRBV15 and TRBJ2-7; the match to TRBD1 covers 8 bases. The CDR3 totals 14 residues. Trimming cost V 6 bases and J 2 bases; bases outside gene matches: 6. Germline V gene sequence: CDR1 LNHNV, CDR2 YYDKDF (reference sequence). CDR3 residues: CATRGTGGAYEQYF. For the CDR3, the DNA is TGTGCCACCAGAGGGACAGGTGGAGCCTACGAGCAGTACTTC.

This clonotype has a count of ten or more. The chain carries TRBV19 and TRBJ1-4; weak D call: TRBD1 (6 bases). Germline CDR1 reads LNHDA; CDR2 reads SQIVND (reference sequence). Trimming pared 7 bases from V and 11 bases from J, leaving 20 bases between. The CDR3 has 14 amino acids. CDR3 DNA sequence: TGTGCCAGTACCGCCGGGGGGGGGCAGCAGAAACTGTTTTTT. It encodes CASTAGGGQQKLFF.

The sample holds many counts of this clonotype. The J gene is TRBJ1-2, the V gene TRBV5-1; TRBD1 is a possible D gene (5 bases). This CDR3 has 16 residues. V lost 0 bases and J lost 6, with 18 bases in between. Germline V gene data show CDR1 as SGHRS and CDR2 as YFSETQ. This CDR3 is CASSLGQGGFVNGYTF. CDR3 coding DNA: TGCGCCAGCAGCTTGGGGCAGGGAGGGTTCGTAAATGGCTACACCTTC. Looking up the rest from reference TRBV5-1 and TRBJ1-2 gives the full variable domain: KAGVTQTPRYLIKTRGQQVTLSCSPISGHRSVSWYQQTPGQGLQFLFEYFSETQRNKGNFPGRFSGRQFSNSRSEMNVSTLELGDSALYLCASSLGQGGFVNGYTFGSGTRLTVV.

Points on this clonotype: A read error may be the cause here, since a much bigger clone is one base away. This CDR3 reads CSAEGDWGTTEQFF. CDR3 coding DNA: TGCAGTGCGGAGGGTGACTGGGGCACCACTGAGCAGTTCTTC. The chain joins TRBV20-1 to TRBJ2-1; TRBD2 might be the D (6 bases). Per germline, CDR1 DFQATT and CDR2 SNEGSKA (reference sequence). This CDR3 region has 14 residues. Between the trimmed V and J ends, which lost 6 bases and 9 bases, there was a span of 21 bases.

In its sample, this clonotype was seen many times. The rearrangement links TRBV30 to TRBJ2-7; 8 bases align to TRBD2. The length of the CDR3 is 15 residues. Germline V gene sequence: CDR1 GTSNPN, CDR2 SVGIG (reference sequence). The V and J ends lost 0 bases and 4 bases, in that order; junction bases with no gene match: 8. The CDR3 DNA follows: TGTGCCTGGAGTGTACGCGGGGGGCGCAGGTACGAGCAGTACTTC. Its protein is CAWSVRGGRRYEQYF.

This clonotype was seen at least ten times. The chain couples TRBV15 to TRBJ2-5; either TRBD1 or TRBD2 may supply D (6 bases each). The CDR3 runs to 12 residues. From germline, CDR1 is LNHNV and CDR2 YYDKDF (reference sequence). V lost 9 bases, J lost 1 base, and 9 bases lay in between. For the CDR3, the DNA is TGTGCCACGGGGGGCGCCCAAGAGACCCAGTACTTC. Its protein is CATGGAQETQYF.

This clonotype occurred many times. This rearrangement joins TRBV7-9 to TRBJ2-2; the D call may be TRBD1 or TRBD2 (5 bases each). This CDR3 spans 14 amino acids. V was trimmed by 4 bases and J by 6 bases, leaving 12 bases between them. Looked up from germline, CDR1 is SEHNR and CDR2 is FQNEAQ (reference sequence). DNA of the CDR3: TGTGCCAGCAGCTCGAGGGGTGATTCCGGGGAGCTGTTTTTT. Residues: CASSSRGDSGELFF.

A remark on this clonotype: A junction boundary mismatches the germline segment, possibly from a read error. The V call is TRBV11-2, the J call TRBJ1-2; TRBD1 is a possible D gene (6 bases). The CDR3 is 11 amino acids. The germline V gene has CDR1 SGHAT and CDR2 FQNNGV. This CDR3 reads CASSHRDGSTF. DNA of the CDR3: TGTGCCAGCAGCCACAGGGACGGCTCCACCTTC.

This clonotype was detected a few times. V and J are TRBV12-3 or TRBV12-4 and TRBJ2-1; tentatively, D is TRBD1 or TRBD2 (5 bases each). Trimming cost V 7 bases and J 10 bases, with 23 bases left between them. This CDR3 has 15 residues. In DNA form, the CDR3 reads TGTGCCAGCACGCGGGCGCTAGTGGGGGTCGGCGAGCAGTTCTTC. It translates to CASTRALVGVGEQFF.

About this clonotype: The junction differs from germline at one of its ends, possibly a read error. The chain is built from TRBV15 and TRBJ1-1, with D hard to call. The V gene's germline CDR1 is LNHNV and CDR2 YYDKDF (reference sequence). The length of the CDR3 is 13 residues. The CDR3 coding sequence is TGTGCCAACAGCAGAGACGGGAACACTGAAGCTTTCTTT. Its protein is CANSRDGNTEAFF.

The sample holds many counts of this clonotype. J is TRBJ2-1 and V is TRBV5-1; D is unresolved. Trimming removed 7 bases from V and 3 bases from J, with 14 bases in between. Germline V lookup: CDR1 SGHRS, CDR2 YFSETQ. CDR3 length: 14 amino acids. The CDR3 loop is CASSRKDSYNEQFF. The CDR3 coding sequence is TGCGCCAGCTCCCGTAAGGATAGCTACAATGAGCAGTTCTTC.

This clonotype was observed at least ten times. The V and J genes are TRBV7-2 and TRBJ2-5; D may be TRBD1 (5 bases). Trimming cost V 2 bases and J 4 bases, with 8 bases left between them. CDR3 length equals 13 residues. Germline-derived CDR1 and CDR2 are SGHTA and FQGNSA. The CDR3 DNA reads TGTGCCAGCAGCTTAAGGGGTAGAGAGACCCAGTACTTC. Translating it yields CASSLRGRETQYF. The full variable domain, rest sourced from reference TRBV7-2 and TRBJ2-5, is GAGVSQSPSNKVTEKGKDVELRCDPISGHTALYWYRQSLGQGLEFLIYFQGNSAPDKSGLPSDRFSAERTGGSVSTLTIQRTQQEDSAVYLCASSLRGRETQYFGPGTRLLVL.

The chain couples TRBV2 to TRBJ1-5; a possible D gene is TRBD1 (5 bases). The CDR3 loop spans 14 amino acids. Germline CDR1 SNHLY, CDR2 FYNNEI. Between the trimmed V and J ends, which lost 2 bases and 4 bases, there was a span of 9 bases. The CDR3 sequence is CASSERGPNQPQHF. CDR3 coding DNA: TGTGCCAGCAGTGAAAGGGGACCAAATCAGCCCCAGCATTTT.

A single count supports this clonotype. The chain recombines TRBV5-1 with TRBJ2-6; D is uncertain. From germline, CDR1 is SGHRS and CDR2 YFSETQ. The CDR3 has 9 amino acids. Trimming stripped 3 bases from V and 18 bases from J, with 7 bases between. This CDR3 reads CASSSGRTF. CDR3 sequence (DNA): TGCGCCAGCAGCTCCGGCCGGACTTTC.

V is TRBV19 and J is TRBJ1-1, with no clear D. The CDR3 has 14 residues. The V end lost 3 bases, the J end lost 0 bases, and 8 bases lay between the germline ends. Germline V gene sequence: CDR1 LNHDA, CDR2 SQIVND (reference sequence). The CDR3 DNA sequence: TGTGCCAGTAGTATGCAGGCGATGAACACTGAAGCTTTCTTT. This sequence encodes CASSMQAMNTEAFF.

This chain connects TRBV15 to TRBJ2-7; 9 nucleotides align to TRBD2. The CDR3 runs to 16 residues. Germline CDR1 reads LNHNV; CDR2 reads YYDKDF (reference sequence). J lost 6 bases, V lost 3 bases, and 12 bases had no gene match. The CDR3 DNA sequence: TGTGCCACCAGCAGCTTGGATGGGACTAGCTCAGTCGAGCAGTACTTC. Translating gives CATSSLDGTSSVEQYF.

The CDR3 DNA reads as TGCGCCAGCAGCTTGAGGACTAGCGGGACCTCTGCGGGGACCCAGTACTTC. This translates into CASSLRTSGTSAGTQYF. The gene calls are TRBV5-1 and TRBJ2-5; 12 nucleotides line up with TRBD2. Germline V gene data show CDR1 as SGHRS and CDR2 as YFSETQ. This CDR3 contains 17 residues. V lost 1 base to trimming and J lost 7 bases; unmatched junction nucleotides: 11.

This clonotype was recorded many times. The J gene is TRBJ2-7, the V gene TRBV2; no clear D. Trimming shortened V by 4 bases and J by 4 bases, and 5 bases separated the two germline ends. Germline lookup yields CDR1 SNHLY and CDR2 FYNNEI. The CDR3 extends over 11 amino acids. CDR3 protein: CASSALYEQYF. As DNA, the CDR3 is TGTGCCAGCAGTGCCTTGTACGAGCAGTACTTC.

In DNA, the CDR3 is TGTGCCAGCAGTCCTGGGACTAGCGGAGCCAAAAACATTCAGTACTTC. This gives the protein CASSPGTSGAKNIQYF. The chain links TRBV6-5 to TRBJ2-4; 11 nucleotides line up with TRBD2. This CDR3 region has 16 residues. From germline, CDR1 is MNHEY and CDR2 SVGAGI. Germline trimming cut 5 bases from V and 0 bases from J; bases unmatched to any gene: 3.